A selection of T cell receptor beta chains follows, all from one sample in a study of cytomegalovirus exposure and HLA in healthy donors. Method: immunoSEQ multiplex PCR; TCRdb's copy keeps in-frame clones and lacks some. The sample includes some 210,000 clones, around 90% of them seen just once. Sequences were obtained from PBMCs. The receptors derive from a woman between 18 and 29 years old in good health and CMV-seropositive. Each CDR3 is given with its conserved first and last residue. A D gene is named only where the DNA matches it firmly. Some rows have no size entry. The others give once, few or many, or a class for an expanded clone.

DNA: TGTGCCAGCAGCCGGACAGTCCAAGAGACCCAGTACTTC
CDR3: CASSRTVQETQYF
J: TRBJ2-5
D: NA
size: once
V: TRBV9

DNA: TGTGCCAGCAGCCCCCCCCGACAGGGTAACACCGGGGAGCTGTTTTTT
CDR3: CASSPPRQGNTGELFF
J: TRBJ2-2
D: TRBD1
size: NA
V: TRBV9

DNA: TGTGCCAGCAGTTCTACAGGGGGTAGCACTGAAGCTTTCTTT
CDR3: CASSSTGGSTEAFF
J: TRBJ1-1
D: TRBD1
size: NA
V: TRBV7-3

DNA: TGTGCCAGCAGCCCAGACCTGGAGTCATACACAGATACGCAGTATTTT
CDR3: CASSPDLESYTDTQYF
J: TRBJ2-3
D: NA
size: NA
V: TRBV7-8

DNA: TGCGCCAGCAGCGCTAGACTGGGACAGACAGATACGCAGTATTTT
CDR3: CASSARLGQTDTQYF
J: TRBJ2-3
D: TRBD1
size: NA
V: TRBV5-1

DNA: TGTGCCAGCAGTTTCAGCTCCTACAATGAGCAGTTCTTC
CDR3: CASSFSSYNEQFF
J: TRBJ2-1
D: NA
size: NA
V: TRBV28

DNA: TGTGCCAGCAGGACAGGACAGGGCCCCACAGATACGCAGTATTTT
CDR3: CASRTGQGPTDTQYF
J: TRBJ2-3
D: TRBD1
size: NA
V: TRBV2

DNA: TGTGCCAGCAGTGACTGGGCTAGCGGGAGTGCCGGGGAGCTGTTTTTT
CDR3: CASSDWASGSAGELFF
J: TRBJ2-2
D: TRBD2
size: NA
V: TRBV6-4

DNA: TGTGCCAGTTCAGCGGGAGTCCCTCCCGTGAGCTTGTACTTC
CDR3: CASSAGVPPVSLYF
J: TRBJ2-7
D: TRBD2
size: NA
V: TRBV19

DNA: TGTGCCAGCAGCCGTACGGACTGGGGTACTGAAGCTTTCTTT
CDR3: CASSRTDWGTEAFF
J: TRBJ1-1
D: NA
size: NA
V: TRBV7-3

DNA: TGTGCCAGCAGGACGGACATGGTGAACACTGAAGCTTTCTTT
CDR3: CASRTDMVNTEAFF
J: TRBJ1-1
D: NA
size: NA
V: TRBV2

DNA: TGTGCCACCAGCCTCAGGGGGAGACAGGCCCATGGCTACACCTTC
CDR3: CATSLRGRQAHGYTF
J: TRBJ1-2
D: TRBD1
size: NA
V: TRBV15

DNA: TGTGCCAGCAGTCCCCTCCACCGAACTGGCTCCTACGAGCAGTACTTC
CDR3: CASSPLHRTGSYEQYF
J: TRBJ2-7
D: NA
size: NA
V: TRBV27

DNA: TGTGCCAGCAGTGAAACGGGACTCCAGCCCCAGCATTTT
CDR3: CASSETGLQPQHF
J: TRBJ1-5
D: NA
size: NA
V: TRBV6-1

DNA: TGTGCCAGCAGCTTAATGGACAAAGATGAGCAGTTCTTC
CDR3: CASSLMDKDEQFF
J: TRBJ2-1
D: NA
size: NA
V: TRBV7-9

DNA: TGTGCCAGCAGTCCATCGACAGGGGGTGGCTACACCTTC
CDR3: CASSPSTGGGYTF
J: TRBJ1-2
D: TRBD1
size: NA
V: TRBV28

DNA: TGTGCCAGCAGTTTAATGGTAGTCGGGGAGGCCGGGGCCAACGTCCTGACTTTC
CDR3: CASSLMVVGEAGANVLTF
J: TRBJ2-6
D: NA
size: NA
V: TRBV27

DNA: TGCAGCGTTGACCCCACAGGGGGTGACGAAAAACTGTTTTTT
CDR3: CSVDPTGGDEKLFF
J: TRBJ1-4
D: TRBD1
size: NA
V: TRBV29-1

DNA: TGTGCCAGCAGCGTAGATAGCGGTCCCTACGAGCAGTACTTC
CDR3: CASSVDSGPYEQYF
J: TRBJ2-7
D: NA
size: NA
V: TRBV9

DNA: TGTGCCAGCAGCGTCTTCCTAGCGGGAGGGCCAAATGAGCAGTTCTTC
CDR3: CASSVFLAGGPNEQFF
J: TRBJ2-1
D: TRBD2
size: NA
V: TRBV9

DNA: TGTGCCAGCAGCCCATCGCAGGGGGCGCTAGGTTTACCCCAGCATTTT
CDR3: CASSPSQGALGLPQHF
J: TRBJ1-5
D: TRBD1
size: NA
V: TRBV7-6

DNA: TGTGCCAGCAGTTTAGCCGGGATCGAGACCCAGTACTTC
CDR3: CASSLAGIETQYF
J: TRBJ2-5
D: NA
size: NA
V: TRBV28

DNA: TGTGCCTGGAGACAGGGGGCGCGGGAGACCCAGTACTTC
CDR3: CAWRQGARETQYF
J: TRBJ2-5
D: TRBD1
size: NA
V: TRBV30

DNA: TGTGCCAGCAGTTTATTACAGGGGATGAATCAGCCCCAGCATTTT
CDR3: CASSLLQGMNQPQHF
J: TRBJ1-5
D: TRBD1
size: NA
V: TRBV27

DNA: TGTGCCAGCAGTTCGGTCCGGGACAGACTTCCCTACGAGCAGTACTTC
CDR3: CASSSVRDRLPYEQYF
J: TRBJ2-7
D: TRBD1
size: NA
V: TRBV6-5

DNA: TGTGCCAGCAGCGCCACAGGGAATCAGCCCCAGCATTTT
CDR3: CASSATGNQPQHF
J: TRBJ1-5
D: NA
size: NA
V: TRBV7-2

DNA: TGTGCCAGCAGTTTTTTTAATAATGAAAAACTGTTTTTT
CDR3: CASSFFNNEKLFF
J: TRBJ1-4
D: NA
size: NA
V: TRBV27

DNA: TGTGCCAGCAGTGAAGGGGGCGGGGGGCAGTATTTT
CDR3: CASSEGGGGQYF
J: TRBJ2-3
D: TRBD2
size: NA
V: TRBV2

DNA: TGTGCCAGCAGCGCCAGGACAGGGGGCGAGCAGTACTTC
CDR3: CASSARTGGEQYF
J: TRBJ2-7
D: TRBD1
size: many
V: TRBV7-2

DNA: TGTGCCTGGAGTGAACCGAACGAGGAAAAACTGTTTTTT
CDR3: CAWSEPNEEKLFF
J: TRBJ1-4
D: NA
size: NA
V: TRBV30

DNA: TGTGCCAGCAGCCAAGGTCTAGGAGAAGACAATGAGCAGTTCTTC
CDR3: CASSQGLGEDNEQFF
J: TRBJ2-1
D: NA
size: NA
V: TRBV14

DNA: TGTGCCAGCAGTTCAGTAGGGGCCTCCTACAATGAGCAGTTCTTC
CDR3: CASSSVGASYNEQFF
J: TRBJ2-1
D: NA
size: NA
V: TRBV27

DNA: TGTGCCAGCAGTTTCGGGACAGATAATCAGCCCCAGCATTTT
CDR3: CASSFGTDNQPQHF
J: TRBJ1-5
D: TRBD1
size: NA
V: TRBV27

DNA: TGTGCCAGCAAAAAGGGACACGGAAACGATGAAGCTTTCTTT
CDR3: CASKKGHGNDEAFF
J: TRBJ1-1
D: NA
size: once
V: TRBV2

DNA: TGTGCCAGCAGTCTAGGTGATACGCAGTATTTT
CDR3: CASSLGDTQYF
J: TRBJ2-3
D: NA
size: NA
V: TRBV27

DNA: TGTGCCAGCAGCGTCTCCCCGGGGAACACTGAAGCTTTCTTT
CDR3: CASSVSPGNTEAFF
J: TRBJ1-1
D: NA
size: NA
V: TRBV9

DNA: TGCGCCAGCAGCCGACAGGGACTCCAGCCCCAGCATTTT
CDR3: CASSRQGLQPQHF
J: TRBJ1-5
D: TRBD1
size: few
V: TRBV4-1

DNA: TGTGCCAGTAGTATAATTACGCAGGGGGCAGATACGCAGTATTTT
CDR3: CASSIITQGADTQYF
J: TRBJ2-3
D: TRBD1
size: NA
V: TRBV19

DNA: TGTGCCAGCTCACCAGGAGGGAACAATGAGCAGTTCTTC
CDR3: CASSPGGNNEQFF
J: TRBJ2-1
D: NA
size: few
V: TRBV18

DNA: TGTGCCAGCTCGGACAGTGGATCTGGGTTGTTCACTGAAGCTTTCTTT
CDR3: CASSDSGSGLFTEAFF
J: TRBJ1-1
D: NA
size: NA
V: TRBV18

DNA: TGTGCCAGCAGCCGTGGACAGGAGAATGAAAAACTGTTTTTT
CDR3: CASSRGQENEKLFF
J: TRBJ1-4
D: TRBD1
size: NA
V: TRBV28

DNA: TGTGCCAGCAGTTTACTGAGGGGGGGATCCGGGGAGCTGTTTTTT
CDR3: CASSLLRGGSGELFF
J: TRBJ2-2
D: NA
size: NA
V: TRBV27

DNA: TGTGCCAGTTGGGGGGACAGCTCGGGGGAGACCCAGTACTTC
CDR3: CASWGDSSGETQYF
J: TRBJ2-5
D: NA
size: NA
V: TRBV19

DNA: TGTGCCAGCAGTGGTACGCACCGGCTAGCTACAACCGCCAATCGAGAGACCCAGTACTTC
CDR3: CASSGTHRLATTANRETQYF
J: TRBJ2-5
D: NA
size: NA
V: TRBV6-1

DNA: TGTGCCAGCCCACGGGGGGGGGATAGCAATCAGCCCCAGCATTTT
CDR3: CASPRGGDSNQPQHF
J: TRBJ1-5
D: NA
size: NA
V: TRBV21-1

DNA: TGTGCCAGCACCCTCATTAGCGGGACTAGCGGGAACTACGAGCAGTACTTC
CDR3: CASTLISGTSGNYEQYF
J: TRBJ2-7
D: TRBD2
size: few
V: TRBV28

DNA: TGTGCCAGCAGCCCTGGCCAGGGACAAGAGACCCAGTACTTC
CDR3: CASSPGQGQETQYF
J: TRBJ2-5
D: NA
size: NA
V: TRBV27

DNA: TGTGCCAGCAGCCCTGGATGGGAGCCTGAAGCTTTCTTT
CDR3: CASSPGWEPEAFF
J: TRBJ1-1
D: NA
size: NA
V: TRBV7-8

DNA: TGCAGCGTTCGGGACAGGCGGACTAGCACAGATACGCAGTATTTT
CDR3: CSVRDRRTSTDTQYF
J: TRBJ2-3
D: TRBD1
size: once
V: TRBV29-1

DNA: TGTGCCAGCAGTGGATACGTATCGGGGGATACCCTATTCTTC
CDR3: CASSGYVSGDTLFF
J: TRBJ2-1
D: NA
size: NA
V: TRBV6-1